The source of this T cell receptor beta chain is a study of Ad26.COV2.S vaccination and SARS-CoV-2 variants. CDR1 and CDR2 (germline): MNHEY, SVGEGT. The CDR3 runs to 14 residues. V gave up 5 bases and J gave up 6 bases; unmatched junction bases: 8. Some clones are missing from TCRdb's copy, which holds only in-frame ones; the method was immunoSEQ multiplex PCR. Of approximately 480,000 clones in the sample, around 90% are singletons; the top ten hold 9.5% to 15%. Treatment described: roughly 19 received Ad26.COV2.S at low or high dose, single or two shots; about five received placebo; per-sample allocation not given. Sampling took place 63 days after the first vaccine or placebo injection. The donor's status was that of an adult aged 18-55 years in Boston. Vaccination used an Ad26 vector expressing Wuhan-strain SARS-CoV-2 spike.

V usage is TRBV6-2 or TRBV6-3 and J usage is TRBJ2-7, with 9 bases lining up with TRBD1. Sequences were derived from peripheral blood, sampled in a trial of Ad26.COV2.S vaccine versus placebo. This clonotype originated in a person between 18 and 59 years old who received the Ad26.COV2.S COVID-19 vaccine or a placebo. CDR3 in amino acids: CASSQQGAYGEQYF. Here the CDR3 DNA reads TGTGCCAGCAGTCAACAGGGGGCTTATGGCGAGCAGTACTTC.